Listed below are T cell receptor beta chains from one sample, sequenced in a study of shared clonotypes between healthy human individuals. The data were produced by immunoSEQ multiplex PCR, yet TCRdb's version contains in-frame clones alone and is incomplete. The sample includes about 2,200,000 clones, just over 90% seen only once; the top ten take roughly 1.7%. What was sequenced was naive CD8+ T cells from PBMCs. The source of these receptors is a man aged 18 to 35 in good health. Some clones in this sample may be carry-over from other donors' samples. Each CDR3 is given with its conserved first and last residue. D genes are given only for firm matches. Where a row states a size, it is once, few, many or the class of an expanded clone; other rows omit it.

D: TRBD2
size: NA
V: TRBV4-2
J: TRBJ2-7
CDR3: CASSSGVSGGSYEQYF
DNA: TGTGCCAGCAGCTCTGGTGTGAGCGGGGGGTCCTACGAGCAGTACTTC

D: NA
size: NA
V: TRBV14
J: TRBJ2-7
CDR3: CASSSRKVTLSYEQYF
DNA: TGTGCCAGCAGCTCCCGGAAGGTCACATTGTCCTACGAGCAGTACTTC

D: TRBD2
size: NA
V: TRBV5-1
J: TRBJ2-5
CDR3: CASSLATLAGWETQYF
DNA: TGCGCCAGCAGCTTGGCCACCCTAGCGGGATGGGAGACCCAGTACTTC

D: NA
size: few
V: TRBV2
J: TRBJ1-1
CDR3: CASIPMNTEAFF
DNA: TGTGCCAGCATCCCCATGAACACTGAAGCTTTCTTT

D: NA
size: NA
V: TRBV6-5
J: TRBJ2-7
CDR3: CASSYSAGYEQYF
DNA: TGTGCCAGCAGTTACTCAGCGGGCTACGAGCAGTACTTC

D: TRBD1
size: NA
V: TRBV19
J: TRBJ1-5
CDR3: CASSMRPGQGSSNQPQHF
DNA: TGTGCCAGTAGTATGCGACCGGGACAGGGGAGTAGCAATCAGCCCCAGCATTTT

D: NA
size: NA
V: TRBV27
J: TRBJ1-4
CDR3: CASRPARGEKLFF
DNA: TGTGCCAGCAGACCCGCTCGGGGTGAAAAACTGTTTTTT

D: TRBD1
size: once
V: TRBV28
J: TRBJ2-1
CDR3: CASSFGQGDEFF
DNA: TGTGCCAGCAGCTTCGGACAGGGAGATGAGTTCTTC

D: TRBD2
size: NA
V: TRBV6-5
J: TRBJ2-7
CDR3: CASKIAGSSYEQYF
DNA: TGTGCCAGCAAAATAGCGGGTTCCTCCTACGAGCAGTACTTC

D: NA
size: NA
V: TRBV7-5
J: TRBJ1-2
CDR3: CVRSLSRGHLANYGYTF
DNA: TGTGTCAGAAGCCTAAGCAGGGGGCACCTAGCTAACTATGGCTACACCTTC

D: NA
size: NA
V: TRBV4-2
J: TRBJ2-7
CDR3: CASSQKPWDEQYF
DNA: TGTGCCAGCAGCCAAAAACCATGGGACGAGCAGTACTTC